This is a list of T cell receptor beta chains from one sample in a study of technical replicates of blood from a few donors. The protocol was immunoSEQ multiplex PCR, while the TCRdb copy is restricted to in-frame clones and leaves out a portion. The sample consists of about 66,000 clones, approximately 89% of them appearing once. Sample: PBMCs. The receptors come from a human donor in good health. Some clones in this sample may be carry-over from other donors' samples. Both conserved end residues are part of each CDR3. D genes are given only for firm matches. The size entry is marked missing in some rows and otherwise reads once, few, many or a size class.

j_gene | v_gene | abundance | d_gene | CDR3aa | CDR3nt
TRBJ2-1 | TRBV2 | - | TRBD2 | CASSATSGRANEQFF | TGTGCCAGCAGTGCCACTAGCGGGAGGGCCAATGAGCAGTTCTTC
TRBJ2-3 | TRBV7-3 | - | - | CASSLGLRGDTQYF | TGTGCCAGCAGCTTGGGCCTTAGGGGAGATACGCAGTATTTT
TRBJ1-3 | TRBV5-1 | - | TRBD1 | CASSQGHQGAGNTIYF | TGCGCCAGCAGCCAAGGCCACCAGGGGGCTGGAAACACCATATATTTT
TRBJ1-1 | TRBV23-1 | - | - | CASSQVGVKNTEAFF | TGCGCCAGCAGTCAAGTAGGGGTAAAGAACACTGAAGCTTTCTTT
TRBJ1-1 | TRBV7-9 | - | - | CASRLGDSENTEAFF | TGTGCCAGCAGACTAGGGGACTCGGAGAACACTGAAGCTTTCTTT
TRBJ2-7 | TRBV2 | once | TRBD2 | CASSAGREGHEQYF | TGTGCCAGCAGTGCAGGTCGGGAGGGTCACGAGCAGTACTTC
TRBJ2-7 | TRBV30 | - | - | CACSGEATPEQYF | TGTGCCTGCTCAGGGGAAGCGACTCCCGAGCAGTACTTC
TRBJ2-1 | TRBV10-3 | - | TRBD2 | CAALAEPHNEQFF | TGTGCCGCTCTAGCGGAGCCACACAATGAGCAGTTCTTC
TRBJ2-1 | TRBV5-1 | - | TRBD2 | CASSVVGSGTYNEQFF | TGCGCCAGCAGCGTGGTAGGTAGCGGGACCTACAATGAGCAGTTCTTC
TRBJ2-2 | TRBV4-3 | - | - | CASSQDRGGAGELFF | TGCGCCAGCAGCCAAGACAGGGGAGGGGCCGGGGAGCTGTTTTTT
TRBJ1-2 | TRBV29-1 | - | TRBD1 | CSVGPLDRSYGYTF | TGCAGCGTTGGGCCCCTGGACAGGTCCTATGGCTACACCTTC
TRBJ1-5 | TRBV6-1 | - | - | CASSERGQPQHF | TGTGCCAGCAGTGAAAGGGGGCAGCCCCAGCATTTT
TRBJ1-5 | TRBV19 | - | - | CASSIDGGQPQHF | TGTGCCAGTAGTATTGATGGGGGGCAGCCCCAGCATTTT
TRBJ1-2 | TRBV7-2 | once | TRBD1 | CASSSYTRTGTNYGYTF | TGTGCCAGCAGCTCATACACCCGGACAGGAACTAACTATGGCTACACCTTC
TRBJ1-5 | TRBV4-1 | - | TRBD1 | CASSLRQGAQPQHF | TGCGCCAGCAGCCTGAGACAGGGGGCTCAGCCCCAGCATTTT
TRBJ1-3 | TRBV4-3 | - | - | CASSPDRLSGNTIYF | TGCGCCAGCAGCCCGGACAGACTCTCTGGAAACACCATATATTTT
TRBJ2-7 | TRBV5-4 | - | - | CASSTPDTPHEQYF | TGTGCCAGCAGCACCCCTGACACACCCCACGAGCAGTACTTC
TRBJ2-7 | TRBV5-1 | - | - | CASSLDGSSYEQYF | TGCGCCAGCAGCTTGGATGGGAGCTCCTACGAGCAGTACTTC
TRBJ2-7 | TRBV15 | once | TRBD2 | CATSRVGREVHEQYF | TGTGCCACCAGCAGAGTTGGGCGGGAGGTTCACGAGCAGTACTTC
TRBJ2-7 | TRBV5-6 | - | - | CASSFYPGFSDEQYF | TGTGCCAGCAGCTTTTATCCGGGTTTCTCGGACGAGCAGTACTTC
TRBJ1-4 | TRBV5-1 | - | TRBD1 | CASSLGQGNEKLFF | TGCGCCAGCAGCTTGGGACAGGGGAATGAAAAACTGTTTTTT
TRBJ2-3 | TRBV7-8 | - | - | CASSLAGSRETDTQYF | TGTGCCAGCAGCTTAGCGGGGAGCCGAGAGACAGATACGCAGTATTTT
TRBJ2-7 | TRBV5-1 | - | TRBD1 | CASSREGTGNYEQYF | TGCGCCAGCAGCCGAGAGGGGACAGGGAATTACGAGCAGTACTTC
TRBJ1-1 | TRBV13 | - | - | CASRERGPENTEAFF | TGTGCCAGCAGGGAGCGGGGGCCCGAGAACACTGAAGCTTTCTTT
TRBJ1-1 | TRBV23-1 | - | TRBD1 | CASSQDRDRAFF | TGCGCCAGCAGTCAAGACCGGGACAGGGCTTTCTTT
TRBJ2-3 | TRBV30 | - | TRBD2 | CAWSVPSGRADTQYF | TGTGCCTGGAGTGTACCTAGCGGGAGGGCGGATACGCAGTATTTT
TRBJ1-5 | TRBV27 | - | TRBD1 | CASSPRTGGGQPQHF | TGTGCCAGCAGTCCGAGGACAGGGGGAGGTCAGCCCCAGCATTTT
TRBJ2-5 | TRBV9 | - | TRBD2 | CASSASTGGETQYF | TGTGCCAGCAGCGCGTCCACGGGGGGAGAGACCCAGTACTTC
TRBJ2-7 | TRBV7-9 | - | TRBD1 | CASSIDRGQYF | TGTGCCAGCAGCATAGACAGGGGACAGTACTTC
TRBJ1-2 | TRBV4-3 | - | - | CASSQDPKNYGYTF | TGCGCCAGCAGCCAAGACCCTAAAAACTATGGCTACACCTTC
TRBJ2-5 | TRBV12-5 | - | - | CASGFGQETQYF | TGTGCTAGTGGTTTCGGGCAAGAGACCCAGTACTTC
TRBJ2-7 | TRBV7-2 | - | TRBD1 | CASSLTSGTVYEQYF | TGTGCCAGCAGCCTAACCTCCGGGACAGTCTACGAGCAGTACTTC
TRBJ1-5 | TRBV4-3 | - | - | CASSQEAGIQPQHF | TGCGCCAGCAGCCAAGAGGCAGGGATTCAGCCCCAGCATTTT
TRBJ1-1 | TRBV7-2 | - | - | CASITSPTGNTEAFF | TGTGCCAGCATCACCTCCCCGACAGGGAACACTGAAGCTTTCTTT